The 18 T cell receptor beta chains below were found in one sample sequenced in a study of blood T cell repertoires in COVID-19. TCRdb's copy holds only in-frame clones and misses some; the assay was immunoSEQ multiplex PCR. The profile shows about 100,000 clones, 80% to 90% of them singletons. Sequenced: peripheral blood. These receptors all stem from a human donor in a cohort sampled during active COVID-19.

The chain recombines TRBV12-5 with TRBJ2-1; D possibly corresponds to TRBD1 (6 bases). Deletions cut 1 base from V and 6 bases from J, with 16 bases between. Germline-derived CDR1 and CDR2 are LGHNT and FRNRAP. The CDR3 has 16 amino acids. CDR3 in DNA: TGTGCTAGTGGTTTGGCCCCAGGGGCAGGTGCCAATGAGCAGTTCTTC. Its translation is CASGLAPGAGANEQFF.

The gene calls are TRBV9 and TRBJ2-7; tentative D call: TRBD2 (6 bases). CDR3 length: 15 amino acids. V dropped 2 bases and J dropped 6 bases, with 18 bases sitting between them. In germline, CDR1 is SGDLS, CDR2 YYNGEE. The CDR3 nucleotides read TGTGCCAGCAGCGTGATGACGGGAGACCTCTCCGAGCAGTACTTC. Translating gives CASSVMTGDLSEQYF.

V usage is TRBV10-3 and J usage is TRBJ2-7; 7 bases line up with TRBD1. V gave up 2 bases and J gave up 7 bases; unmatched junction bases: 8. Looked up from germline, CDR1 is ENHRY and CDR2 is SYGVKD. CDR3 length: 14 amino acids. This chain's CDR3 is CAISEGTVPVEQYF. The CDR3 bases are TGTGCCATCAGTGAGGGGACAGTGCCCGTGGAGCAGTACTTC.

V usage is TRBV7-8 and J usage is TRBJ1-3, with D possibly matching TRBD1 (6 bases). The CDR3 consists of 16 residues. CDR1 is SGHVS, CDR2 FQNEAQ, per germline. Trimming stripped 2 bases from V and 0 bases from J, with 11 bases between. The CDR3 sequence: CASSLKDSSSGNTIYF. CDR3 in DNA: TGTGCCAGCAGCTTAAAGGACAGTAGCTCTGGAAACACCATATATTTT.

CDR3 protein: CASSWGRGTGAASTDTQYF. The CDR3 nucleotides are TGCGCCAGCAGCTGGGGACGGGGAACAGGGGCCGCTAGCACAGATACGCAGTATTTT. The chain has TRBV5-1 and TRBJ2-3, with TRBD1 matching over 7 bases. The ends lost 3 bases at V and 0 bases at J; junction bases unmatched: 16. From germline, CDR1 is SGHRS and CDR2 YFSETQ. CDR3 length: 19 residues.

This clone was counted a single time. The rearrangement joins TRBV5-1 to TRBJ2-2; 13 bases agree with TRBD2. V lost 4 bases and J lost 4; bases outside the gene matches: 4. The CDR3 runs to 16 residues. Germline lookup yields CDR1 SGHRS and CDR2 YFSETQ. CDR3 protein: CASSVGLAGTTGELFF. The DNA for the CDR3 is TGCGCCAGCAGCGTGGGACTAGCGGGAACCACCGGGGAGCTGTTTTTT.

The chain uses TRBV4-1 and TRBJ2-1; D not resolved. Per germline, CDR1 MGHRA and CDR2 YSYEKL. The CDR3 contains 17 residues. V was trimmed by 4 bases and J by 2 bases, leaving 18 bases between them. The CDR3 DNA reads TGCGCCAGCAGCCTAAGAGGTCATAACACGGCCTACAATGAGCAGTTCTTC. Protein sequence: CASSLRGHNTAYNEQFF.

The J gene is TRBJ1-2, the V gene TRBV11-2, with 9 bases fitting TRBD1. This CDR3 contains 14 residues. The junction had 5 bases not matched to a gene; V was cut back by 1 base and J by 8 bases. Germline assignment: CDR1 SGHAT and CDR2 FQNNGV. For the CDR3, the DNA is TGTGCCAGCAGCTTAGTTGACAGGGGGAGCGGCTACACCTTC. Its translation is CASSLVDRGSGYTF.

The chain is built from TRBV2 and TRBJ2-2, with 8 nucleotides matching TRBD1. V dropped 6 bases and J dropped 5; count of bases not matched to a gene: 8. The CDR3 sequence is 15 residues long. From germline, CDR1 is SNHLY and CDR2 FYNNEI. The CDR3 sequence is CASSETGVWTGELFF. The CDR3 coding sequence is TGTGCCAGCAGCGAGACAGGGGTATGGACCGGGGAGCTGTTTTTT.

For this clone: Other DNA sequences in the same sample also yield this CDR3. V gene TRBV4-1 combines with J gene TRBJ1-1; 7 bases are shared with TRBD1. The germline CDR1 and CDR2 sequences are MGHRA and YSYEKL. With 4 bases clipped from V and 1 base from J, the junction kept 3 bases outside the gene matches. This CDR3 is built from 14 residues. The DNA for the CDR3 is TGCGCCAGCAGCCTCGGACAGGAGAACACTGAAGCTTTCTTT. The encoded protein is CASSLGQENTEAFF.

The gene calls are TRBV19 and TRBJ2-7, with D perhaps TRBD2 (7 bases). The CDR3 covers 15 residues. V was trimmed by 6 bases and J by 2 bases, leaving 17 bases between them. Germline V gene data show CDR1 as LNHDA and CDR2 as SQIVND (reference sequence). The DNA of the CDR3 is TGTGCCAGTAGCCGCACAAGGGGGGGAACCTACGAGCAGTACTTC. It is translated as CASSRTRGGTYEQYF. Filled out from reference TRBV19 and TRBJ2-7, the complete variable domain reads DGGITQSPKYLFRKEGQNVTLSCEQNLNHDAMYWYRQDPGQGLRLIYYSQIVNDFQKGDIAEGYSVSREKKESFPLTVTSAQKNPTAFYLCASSRTRGGTYEQYFGPGTRLTVT.

DNA for the CDR3: TGTGCCAGCAGTTTACCTGGGACAACTTCCTACGAGCAGTACTTC. Protein product: CASSLPGTTSYEQYF. The chain joins TRBV28 to TRBJ2-7, with D maybe TRBD1 (6 bases). This CDR3 has 15 residues. V lost 2 bases and J 1 base, leaving 12 bases between the germline ends. Germline V gene lookup returns CDR1 MDHEN and CDR2 SYDVKM.

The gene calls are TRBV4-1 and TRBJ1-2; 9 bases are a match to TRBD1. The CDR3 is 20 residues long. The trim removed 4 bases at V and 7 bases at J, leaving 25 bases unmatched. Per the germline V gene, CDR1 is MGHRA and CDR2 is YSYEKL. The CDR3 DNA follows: TGCGCCAGCAGCCCTAGCGGGGGACAGGGAAGGAGCGGGACCCGGTCTGGCTACACCTTC. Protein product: CASSPSGGQGRSGTRSGYTF.

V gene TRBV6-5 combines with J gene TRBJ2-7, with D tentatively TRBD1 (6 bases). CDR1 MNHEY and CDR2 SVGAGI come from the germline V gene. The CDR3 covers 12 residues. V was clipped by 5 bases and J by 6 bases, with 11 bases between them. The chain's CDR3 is CASSTPGAEQYF. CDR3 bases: TGTGCCAGCAGTACCCCAGGGGCCGAGCAGTACTTC.

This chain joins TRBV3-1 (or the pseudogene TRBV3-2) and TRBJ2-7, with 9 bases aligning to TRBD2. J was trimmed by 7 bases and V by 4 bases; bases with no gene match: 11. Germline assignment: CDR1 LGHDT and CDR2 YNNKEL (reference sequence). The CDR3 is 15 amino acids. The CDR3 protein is CASSPLAGSVWEQYF. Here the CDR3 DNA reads TGTGCCAGCAGCCCCCTAGCGGGAAGTGTCTGGGAGCAGTACTTC.

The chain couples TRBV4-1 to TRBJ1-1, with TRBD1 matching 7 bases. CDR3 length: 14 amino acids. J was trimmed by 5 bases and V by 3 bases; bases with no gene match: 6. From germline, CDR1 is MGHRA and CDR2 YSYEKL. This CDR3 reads CASSQGDSETEAFF. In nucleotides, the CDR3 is TGCGCCAGCAGCCAGGGGGACAGTGAGACTGAAGCTTTCTTT.

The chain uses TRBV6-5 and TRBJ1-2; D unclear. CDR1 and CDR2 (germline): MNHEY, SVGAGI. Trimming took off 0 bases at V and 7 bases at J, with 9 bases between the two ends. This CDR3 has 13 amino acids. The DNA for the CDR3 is TGTGCCAGCAGTTACTCGAGGGTTCGTGGCTACACCTTC. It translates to CASSYSRVRGYTF.

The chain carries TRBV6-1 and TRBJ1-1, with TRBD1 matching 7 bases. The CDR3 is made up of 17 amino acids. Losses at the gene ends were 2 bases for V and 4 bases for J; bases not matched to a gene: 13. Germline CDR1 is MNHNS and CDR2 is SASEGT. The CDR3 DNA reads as TGTGCCAGCAGTGAATCGATCGTAGGGGGCTCCACCACTGAAGCTTTCTTT. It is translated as CASSESIVGGSTTEAFF.